This TCR beta chain was sequenced in a study of blood T cells in healthy people across ages. Study results and caveats: Estimates based on one million T cells were treated as lower bounds.

Points on this clonotype: Its specificity is unknown.

Per the germline V gene, CDR1 is MGHDK and CDR2 is SYGVNS. V lost 8 bases to trimming and J lost 4 bases; unmatched junction nucleotides: 6. This CDR3 is 14 amino acids long. A sample-barcoded 5' primer and a J-beta primer mix were used in a second PCR of roughly 6 to 11 cycles. TCRdb processed the 5' RACE reads anew with MiXCR; each CDR3 protein has one entry. The table records around 1,900,000 distinct CDR3 sequences, about two fifths of them present only once. PBMCs numbering at least 7 million were isolated per sample. The genes are TRBV25-1 and TRBJ1-2, with TRBD1 matching 11 bases. The sequence came from a human donor in good health. Sequenced sample: blood. The CDR3 protein is CASQGTGGPYGYTF. The CDR3 nucleotides read TGTGCCAGCCAGGGGACAGGGGGTCCCTATGGCTACACCTTC.